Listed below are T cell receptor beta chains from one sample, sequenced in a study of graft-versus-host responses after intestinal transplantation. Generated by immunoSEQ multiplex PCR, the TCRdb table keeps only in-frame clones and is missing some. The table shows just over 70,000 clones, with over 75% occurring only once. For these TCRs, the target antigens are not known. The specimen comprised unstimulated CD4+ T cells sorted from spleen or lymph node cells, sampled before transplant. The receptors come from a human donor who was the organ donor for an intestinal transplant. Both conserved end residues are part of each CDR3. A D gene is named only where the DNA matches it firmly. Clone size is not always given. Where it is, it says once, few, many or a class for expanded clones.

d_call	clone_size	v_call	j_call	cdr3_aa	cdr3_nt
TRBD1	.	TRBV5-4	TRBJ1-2	CASSLTGANYGYTF	TGTGCCAGCAGCTTGACAGGGGCTAACTATGGCTACACCTTC
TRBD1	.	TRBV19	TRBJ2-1	CASSISDRGSYNEQFF	TGTGCCAGTAGTATTTCGGACAGGGGGTCCTACAATGAGCAGTTCTTC
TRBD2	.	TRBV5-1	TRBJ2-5	CASSPQRGGFWETQYF	TGCGCCAGCAGCCCCCAGCGGGGGGGCTTCTGGGAGACCCAGTACTTC
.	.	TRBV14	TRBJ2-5	CASSPIGVRGETQYF	TGTGCCAGCAGCCCCATTGGGGTGAGGGGGGAGACCCAGTACTTC
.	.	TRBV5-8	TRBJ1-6	CASSLAGRGIPNSPLHF	TGTGCCAGCAGCTTGGCCGGGAGGGGGATCCCCAATTCACCCCTCCACTTT
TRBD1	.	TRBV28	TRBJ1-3	CASSIRQGSGNTIYF	TGTGCCAGCAGTATCCGACAGGGCTCTGGAAACACCATATATTTT
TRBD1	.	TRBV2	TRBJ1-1	CASSPTGFTEAFF	TGTGCCAGCAGCCCGACAGGGTTCACTGAAGCTTTCTTT
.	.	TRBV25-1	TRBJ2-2	CASSDTRGGGGITGELFF	TGTGCCAGCAGTGATACCCGAGGGGGCGGGGGGATCACCGGGGAGCTGTTTTTT
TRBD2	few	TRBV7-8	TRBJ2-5	CASSSRTRLAGGGETQYF	TGTGCCAGCAGCTCAAGAACCCGACTAGCGGGGGGTGGGGAGACCCAGTACTTC
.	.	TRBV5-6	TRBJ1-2	CASSIVTAGAYGYTF	TGTGCCAGCAGCATCGTCACGGCGGGCGCCTATGGCTACACCTTC
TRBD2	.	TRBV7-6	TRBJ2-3	CASSLTSGGADTQYF	TGTGCCAGCAGCTTAACTAGCGGGGGGGCCGATACGCAGTATTTT
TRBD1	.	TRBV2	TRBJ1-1	CASSTGTVNTEAFF	TGTGCCAGCAGCACCGGGACAGTGAACACTGAAGCTTTCTTT
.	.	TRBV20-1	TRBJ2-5	CSASLRETQYF	TGCAGTGCGAGCCTCCGAGAGACCCAGTACTTC
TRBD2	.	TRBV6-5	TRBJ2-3	CASSYDLAGGTDTQYF	TGTGCCAGCAGTTACGACCTAGCGGGGGGTACAGATACGCAGTATTTT
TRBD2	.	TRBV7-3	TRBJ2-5	CASSYGGGETQYF	TGTGCCAGCAGCTACGGGGGGGGAGAGACCCAGTACTTC
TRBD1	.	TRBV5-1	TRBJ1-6	CASSLVPGQGVAPLHF	TGCGCCAGCAGCTTGGTTCCGGGACAGGGGGTGGCCCCCCTCCACTTT
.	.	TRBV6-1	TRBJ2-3	CASSVGGGTDTQYF	TGTGCCAGCAGTGTAGGCGGGGGCACAGATACGCAGTATTTT
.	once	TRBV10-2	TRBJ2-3	CASSEGRGRVDTQYF	TGCGCCAGCAGTGAAGGCAGGGGACGTGTTGATACGCAGTATTTT
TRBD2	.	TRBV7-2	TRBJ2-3	CASSPQAGATDTQYF	TGTGCCAGCAGCCCCCAAGCGGGAGCCACAGATACGCAGTATTTT
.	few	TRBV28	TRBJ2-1	CASGVAVYNEQFF	TGTGCCAGCGGGGTAGCGGTTTACAATGAGCAGTTCTTC
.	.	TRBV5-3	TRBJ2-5	CARSLCAHLGDGQETQYF	TGTGCCAGAAGCTTGTGCGCCCATTTGGGAGACGGACAAGAGACCCAGTACTTC
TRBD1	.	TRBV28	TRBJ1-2	CASSLAARQGANGYTF	TGTGCCAGCAGTTTAGCCGCACGACAGGGGGCAAATGGCTACACCTTC
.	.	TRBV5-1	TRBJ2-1	CASRLTTSPRAYNEQFF	TGCGCCAGCAGACTTACTACTAGCCCTCGCGCCTACAATGAGCAGTTCTTC
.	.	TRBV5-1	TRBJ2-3	CASSLGRGLTDTQYF	TGCGCCAGCAGCTTGGGGCGGGGGCTCACAGATACGCAGTATTTT
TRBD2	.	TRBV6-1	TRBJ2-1	CASSQRTSGGGEQFF	TGTGCCAGCAGTCAGAGGACTAGCGGGGGTGGCGAGCAGTTCTTC
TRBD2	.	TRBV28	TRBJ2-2	CASIAGSNTGELFF	TGTGCCAGCATAGCGGGTTCTAACACCGGGGAGCTGTTTTTT
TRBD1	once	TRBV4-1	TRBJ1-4	CASSQPTGVGEKLFF	TGCGCCAGCAGCCAACCTACAGGGGTAGGTGAAAAACTGTTTTTT
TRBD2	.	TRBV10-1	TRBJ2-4	CASLGGVENIQYF	TGCGCCAGCCTGGGGGGGGTGGAAAACATTCAGTACTTC
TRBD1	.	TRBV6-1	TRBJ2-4	CASSRKRAVGTEDF	TGTGCCAGCAGCCGCAAAAGAGCAGTGGGGACAGAAGACTTC
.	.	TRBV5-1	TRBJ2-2	CASSSTQGHVGGELFF	TGCGCCAGCAGCTCGACCCAGGGGCATGTCGGCGGGGAGCTGTTTTTT
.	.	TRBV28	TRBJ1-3	CASGGGLSSGNTIYF	TGTGCCAGCGGCGGGGGACTGAGCTCTGGAAACACCATATATTTT
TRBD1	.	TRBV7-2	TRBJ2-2	CASSPGDRNTGELFF	TGTGCCAGCAGCCCAGGGGACAGGAACACCGGGGAGCTGTTTTTT
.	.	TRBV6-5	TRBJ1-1	CASSGGGRTEAFF	TGTGCCAGCAGTGGGGGGGGGCGCACTGAAGCTTTCTTT
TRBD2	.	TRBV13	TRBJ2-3	CASSRVAGAGTDTQYF	TGTGCCAGCAGCCGTGTAGCGGGGGCGGGCACAGATACGCAGTATTTT
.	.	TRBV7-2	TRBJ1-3	CASSPLSPGSGNTIYF	TGTGCCAGCAGCCCCTTATCCCCAGGCTCTGGAAACACCATATATTTT
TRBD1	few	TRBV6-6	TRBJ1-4	CASRAGTGNEKLFF	TGTGCCAGCAGGGCTGGGACAGGGAATGAAAAACTGTTTTTT
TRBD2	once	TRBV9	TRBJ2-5	CASSVLAGQETQYF	TGTGCCAGCAGCGTACTAGCGGGCCAAGAGACCCAGTACTTC
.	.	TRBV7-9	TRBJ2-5	CASIGDRKKETQYF	TGTGCCAGCATTGGCGACAGAAAAAAAGAGACCCAGTACTTC
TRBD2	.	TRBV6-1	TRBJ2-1	CASSESAGGPYEQFF	TGTGCCAGCAGTGAATCAGCGGGGGGGCCTTATGAGCAGTTCTTC
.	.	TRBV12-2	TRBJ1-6	CASRSGGQGARSPLHF	TGTGCAAGTCGCTCAGGGGGGCAGGGGGCAAGGTCACCCCTCCACTTT
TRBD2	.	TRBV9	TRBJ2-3	CASSLVTSGGVDTQYF	TGTGCCAGCAGTTTAGTGACTAGCGGGGGAGTAGATACGCAGTATTTT
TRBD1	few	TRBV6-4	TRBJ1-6	CASSEQGGNSPLHF	TGTGCCAGCAGTGAACAGGGGGGGAATTCACCCCTCCACTTT
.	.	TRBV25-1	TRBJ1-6	CASKVQGSLALHF	TGTGCCAGCAAGGTACAGGGCAGTCTAGCCCTCCACTTT